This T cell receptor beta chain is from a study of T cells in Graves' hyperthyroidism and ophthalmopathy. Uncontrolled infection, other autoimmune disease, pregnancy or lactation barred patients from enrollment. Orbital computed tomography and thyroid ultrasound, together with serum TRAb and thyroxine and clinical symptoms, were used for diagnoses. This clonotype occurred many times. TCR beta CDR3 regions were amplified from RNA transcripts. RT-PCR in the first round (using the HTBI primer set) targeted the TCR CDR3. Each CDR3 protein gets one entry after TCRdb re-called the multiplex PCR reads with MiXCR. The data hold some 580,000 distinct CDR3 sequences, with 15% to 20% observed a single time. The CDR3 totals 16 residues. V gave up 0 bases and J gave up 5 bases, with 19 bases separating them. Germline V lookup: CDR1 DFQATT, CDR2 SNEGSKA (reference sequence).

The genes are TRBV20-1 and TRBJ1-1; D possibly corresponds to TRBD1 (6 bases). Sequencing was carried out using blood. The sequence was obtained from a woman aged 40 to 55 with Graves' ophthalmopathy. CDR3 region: CSARDGLTGFGTEAFF. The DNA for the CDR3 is TGCAGTGCTAGAGACGGGCTCACAGGGTTTGGGACTGAAGCTTTCTTT.